This T cell receptor (beta chain) was recorded in a study of shared clonotypes between healthy human individuals. The table came from immunoSEQ multiplex PCR; TCRdb's copy has only in-frame clones and leaves some out. The data show tens of thousands of clones, about 61% seen once. Germline V lookup: CDR1 SGHRS, CDR2 YFSETQ. This CDR3 contains 14 residues. Trimming pared 6 bases from V and 0 bases from J, leaving 11 bases between. The chain combines TRBV5-1 with TRBJ2-3; D is undetermined. This receptor was taken from a man between 25 and 39 years old in good health. Sequencing was performed on memory CD8+ T cells sorted from blood. The subset denotes: CD45RO+ cells pooled with CCR7-negative TemRA cells. The CDR3 sequence is CASTRTASTDTQYF. CDR3 DNA: TGCGCCAGCACCCGGACGGCTAGCACAGATACGCAGTATTTT.